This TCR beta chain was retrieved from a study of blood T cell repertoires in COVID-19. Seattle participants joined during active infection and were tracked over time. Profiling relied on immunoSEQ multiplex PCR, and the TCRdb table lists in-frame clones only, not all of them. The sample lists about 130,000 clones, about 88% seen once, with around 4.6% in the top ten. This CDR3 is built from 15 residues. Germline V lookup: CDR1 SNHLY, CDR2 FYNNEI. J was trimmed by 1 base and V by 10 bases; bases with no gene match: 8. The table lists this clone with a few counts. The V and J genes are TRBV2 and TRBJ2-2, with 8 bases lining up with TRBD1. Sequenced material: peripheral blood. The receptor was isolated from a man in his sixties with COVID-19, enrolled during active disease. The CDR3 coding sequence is TGTGCCACTAATTCCGGGACAGGGAACACCGGGGAGCTGTTTTTT. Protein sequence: CATNSGTGNTGELFF.